The 26 T cell receptor beta chains in this list originate from one sample, sequenced in a study of T cells in Graves' hyperthyroidism and ophthalmopathy. Amplified TCR beta CDR3 regions came from RNA transcripts. Carried out on the TCR CDR3, a first-round RT-PCR used the HTBI primer set. TCRdb used MiXCR to reprocess the multiplex PCR reads, holding one entry per CDR3 protein. The data contain fewer than 110,000 distinct CDR3 sequences, 47% of them singletons. The source material was blood. These receptor sequences come from a man aged 40-55 years with Graves' hyperthyroidism.

The chain links TRBV9 to TRBJ1-2; 8 bases agree with TRBD1. CDR3 length: 17 residues. Trimming took 3 bases from V and 8 from J; bases not matched to a gene: 18. Per germline, CDR1 SGDLS and CDR2 YYNGEE. CDR3: CASSEEQGNRGVAGYTF. CDR3 DNA sequence: TGTGCCAGCAGCGAAGAACAGGGTAACAGGGGGGTTGCGGGCTACACCTTC.

This clonotype showed up many times. V and J are TRBV29-1 and TRBJ1-1; D unresolved. The CDR3 covers 10 residues. V was pared by 6 bases and J by 1 base, with 3 bases between. In germline, CDR1 is SQVTM, CDR2 ANQGSEA. CDR3 nucleotide sequence: TGCAGCGTCGGGAACACTGAAGCTTTCTTT. Protein product: CSVGNTEAFF. The complete variable domain, with remaining parts taken from reference TRBV29-1 and TRBJ1-1, reads SAVISQKPSRDICQRGTSLTIQCQVDSQVTMMFWYRQQPGQSLTLIATANQGSEATYESGFVIDKFPISRPNLTFSTLTVSNMSPEDSSIYLCSVGNTEAFFGQGTRLTVV.

This clonotype was counted many times. The V and J genes are TRBV28 and TRBJ2-7; possible D gene TRBD1, 6 bases. Germline-derived CDR1 and CDR2 are MDHEN and SYDVKM. The CDR3 totals 11 residues. V lost 8 bases and J lost 5, with 10 bases in between. This CDR3 is CASGQFHEQYF. CDR3 DNA: TGTGCCAGCGGACAGTTCCACGAGCAGTACTTC.

The chain couples TRBV7-3 to TRBJ2-3, with 7 bases fitting TRBD1. The ends lost 5 bases at V and 4 bases at J; junction bases unmatched: 12. The CDR3 loop spans 16 amino acids. The germline CDR1 and CDR2 sequences are SGHTA and FQGTGA. The CDR3 DNA reads as TGTGCCAGCAGCACCTATGGGACAGTTCGCCCAGATACGCAGTATTTT. Amino acids: CASSTYGTVRPDTQYF. The full variable domain, its missing parts supplied by reference TRBV7-3 and TRBJ2-3, is GAGVSQTPSNKVTEKGKYVELRCDPISGHTALYWYRQSLGQGPEFLIYFQGTGAADDSGLPNDRFFAVRPEGSVSTLKIQRTERGDSAVYLCASSTYGTVRPDTQYFGPGTRLTVL.

On this clonotype: Likely a read error: the CDR3 ends without its conserved phenylalanine or tryptophan. The limits of the CDR3 on the DNA are not certain, so only TCRdb's listed CDR3 is given. J is TRBJ1-1 and V is TRBV5-1. The length of the CDR3 is 15 amino acids, counting both ends. From germline, CDR1 is SGHRS and CDR2 YFSETQ. This CDR3 reads CASSLSNPGNTEAFS.

About this clonotype itself: This sequence may be a read error, since a much larger clone differs from it by one base. V gene TRBV20-1 combines with J gene TRBJ2-5; TRBD2 might be the D (6 bases). V dropped 6 bases and J dropped 5 bases, with 13 bases sitting between them. The germline gives CDR1 DFQATT, CDR2 SNEGSKA (reference sequence). The CDR3 is made up of 12 amino acids. CDR3 DNA: TGCAGTGCCGAGTCGGGGGTTGAGACCCAGTACTTC. This translates into CSAESGVETQYF.

The table lists this clonotype with many counts. The chain recombines TRBV5-1 with TRBJ1-2; TRBD1 is a possible D gene (5 bases). The germline V and J ends were trimmed by 0 bases and 5 bases, with 14 bases remaining between them. This CDR3 spans 15 amino acids. Germline values: CDR1 SGHRS, CDR2 YFSETQ. The CDR3 spells CASSLEAGKEYGYTF. Here the CDR3 DNA reads TGCGCCAGCAGCTTGGAGGCAGGGAAGGAGTATGGCTACACCTTC.

This clonotype was recorded a few times. A much larger clone differs from this one at a single base, so this may be a read error. This rearrangement joins TRBV20-1 to TRBJ2-1, with D maybe TRBD1 (5 bases). V was pared by 4 bases and J by 7 bases, with 20 bases between. Germline-derived CDR1 and CDR2 are DFQATT and SNEGSKA (reference sequence). The CDR3 spans 15 residues. CDR3 in amino acids: CSANEWEGVGNEQFF. The CDR3 DNA reads as TGCAGTGCTAACGAGTGGGAAGGGGTGGGGAATGAGCAGTTCTTC.

Many counts were recorded for this clonotype. The rearrangement uses TRBV10-1 and TRBJ2-5, with TRBD1 as a possible D gene (6 bases). With 6 bases removed from V and 3 bases from J, the gap between germline ends came to 17 bases. Germline CDR1 and CDR2: WNHNN and SYGVQD (reference sequence). The CDR3 extends over 15 amino acids. The CDR3: CASRRELGGKETQYF. CDR3 sequence (DNA): TGCGCCAGCAGACGAGAACTAGGGGGAAAAGAGACCCAGTACTTC.

This chain links TRBV5-1 with TRBJ2-7; D is tentatively TRBD1 or TRBD2 (5 bases each). This CDR3 is built from 14 residues. The V end lost 5 bases, the J end lost 1 base, and 13 bases lay between the germline ends. Germline assignment: CDR1 SGHRS and CDR2 YFSETQ. DNA of the CDR3: TGCGCCAGCAGGGAGGACACCGTTTCCTACGAGCAGTACTTC. Protein sequence: CASREDTVSYEQYF.

This chain connects TRBV27 to TRBJ1-2, with 10 bases lining up with TRBD1. Germline V gene data show CDR1 as MNHEY and CDR2 as SMNVEV (reference sequence). CDR3 size: 14 residues. V shed 3 bases, J shed 8 bases, and the junction held 6 bases outside the gene matches. This CDR3 reads CASSFRGQGYGYTF. CDR3 bases: TGTGCCAGCAGTTTCCGGGGACAGGGGTACGGCTACACCTTC.

The chain's CDR3 is CASSLASGGAAETQYF. The CDR3 DNA is TGCGCCAGCAGCTTGGCTAGCGGGGGGGCCGCAGAGACCCAGTACTTC. J is TRBJ2-5 and V is TRBV5-1; the match to TRBD2 covers 12 bases. The CDR3 runs to 16 residues. Trimming cost V 0 bases and J 4 bases; bases outside gene matches: 4. Germline V gene lookup returns CDR1 SGHRS and CDR2 YFSETQ.

This clonotype was recorded many times. The chain is built from TRBV20-1 and TRBJ1-1; 8 bases align to TRBD1. The CDR3 contains 15 residues. V gave up 3 bases and J gave up 2 bases; unmatched junction bases: 8. Germline CDR1 is DFQATT and CDR2 is SNEGSKA (reference sequence). The CDR3 here is CSASAPDRANTEAFF. The CDR3 DNA reads TGCAGTGCTAGCGCCCCGGACAGGGCTAACACTGAAGCTTTCTTT.

With regard to this clonotype: A read error may account for a junction end that differs from germline. The rearrangement links TRBV7-2 to TRBJ2-7, with 9 bases that match TRBD1. Per germline, CDR1 SGHTA and CDR2 FQGNSA. This CDR3 is 15 amino acids long. The CDR3 spells CASSLPGTGPYERYF. CDR3 nucleotide sequence: TGTGCCAGCAGCCTACCCGGGACAGGGCCCTACGAGCGGTACTTC.

This clonotype was seen at least ten times. The V call is TRBV7-9, the J call TRBJ1-5; D is possibly TRBD1 (5 bases). Trimming removed 3 bases from V and 1 base from J, with 7 bases in between. This CDR3 contains 14 residues. Germline CDR1 reads SEHNR; CDR2 reads FQNEAQ (reference sequence). For the CDR3, the DNA is TGTGCCAGCAGCTTCTCAGGGAGCAATCAGCCCCAGCATTTT. Translated, it gives CASSFSGSNQPQHF.

At least ten counts were recorded for this clonotype. The chain is built from TRBV5-6 and TRBJ2-5; 7 positions match TRBD2. Germline CDR1 reads SGHDT; CDR2 reads YYEEEE. The CDR3 is 16 residues long. V trimming: 0 bases; J trimming: 5 bases; junction bases outside the gene matches: 10. For the CDR3, the DNA is TGTGCCAGCAGCTTGGCCGAGCGGGGCGCTTTGGAGACCCAGTACTTC. It codes for CASSLAERGALETQYF.

Many counts were recorded for this clonotype. The V gene is TRBV24-1, the J gene TRBJ2-3; TRBD2 is a possible D gene (6 bases). Germline CDR1 is KGHDR and CDR2 is SFDVKD. Trimming cost V 3 bases and J 0 bases, with 9 bases left between them. The CDR3 sequence is 15 residues long. CDR3 in amino acids: CATSDTGLSTDTQYF. The CDR3 DNA is TGTGCCACCAGTGATACGGGACTTAGCACAGATACGCAGTATTTT.

This clonotype showed up many times. This chain links TRBV19 with TRBJ2-2; 9 positions agree with TRBD1. Germline assignment: CDR1 LNHDA and CDR2 SQIVND (reference sequence). V trimming: 6 bases; J trimming: 3 bases; junction bases outside the gene matches: 5. The CDR3 runs 15 residues. CDR3 in amino acids: CASRGQGRYTGELFF. For the CDR3, the DNA is TGTGCCAGTAGAGGACAGGGGCGATACACCGGGGAGCTGTTTTTT.

The rearrangement links TRBV2 to TRBJ1-5; D ambiguous. This CDR3 contains 15 residues. Per the germline V gene, CDR1 is SNHLY and CDR2 is FYNNEI. The germline V and J ends were trimmed by 3 bases and 11 bases, with 20 bases remaining between them. The CDR3, as DNA: TGTGCCAGCAGTGAGCTAGCGGCCACCCAAGAGACCCAGCATTTT. This sequence encodes CASSELAATQETQHF. The variable domain in full, completed from reference TRBV2 and TRBJ1-5, reads EPEVTQTPSHQVTQMGQEVILRCVPISNHLYFYWYRQILGQKVEFLVSFYNNEISEKSEIFDDQFSVERPDGSNFTLKIRSTKLEDSAMYFCASSELAATQETQHFGDGTRLSIL.

This chain links TRBV2 with TRBJ2-7, with 9 nucleotides matching TRBD2. This CDR3 has 15 residues. Germline trimming cut 6 bases from V and 3 bases from J; bases unmatched to any gene: 9. Germline V CDR1 and CDR2: SNHLY, FYNNEI. The chain's CDR3 is CASSQGSGSFYEQYF. CDR3 coding DNA: TGTGCCAGCAGCCAAGGTAGCGGGAGTTTCTACGAGCAGTACTTC. Based on the CDR3 plus reference TRBV2 and TRBJ2-7, the full variable domain is EPEVTQTPSHQVTQMGQEVILRCVPISNHLYFYWYRQILGQKVEFLVSFYNNEISEKSEIFDDQFSVERPDGSNFTLKIRSTKLEDSAMYFCASSQGSGSFYEQYFGPGTRLTVT.

The chain carries TRBV20-1 and TRBJ1-5; the D is unclear. Germline V CDR1 and CDR2: DFQATT, SNEGSKA (reference sequence). The CDR3 spans 14 residues. Trimming stripped 4 bases from V and 6 bases from J, with 16 bases between. In DNA form, the CDR3 reads TGCAGTGCTACTAGCGGGAGGGCCCGTCAGCCCCAGCATTTT. It specifies CSATSGRARQPQHF.

As regards this clonotype: An end of the junction differs from the germline gene, which may be a read error. The genes are TRBV19 and TRBJ2-3, with 7 bases fitting TRBD1. In germline, CDR1 is LNHDA, CDR2 SQIVND (reference sequence). CDR3 size: 13 residues. CDR3 residues: CAASDRSTDTQYF. CDR3 DNA sequence: TGTGCCGCCTCGGACAGGAGCACAGATACGCAGTACTTT.

Notes on this clonotype: The junction departs from the called germline gene at one end, perhaps through a read error. The rearrangement joins TRBV7-2 to TRBJ1-4, with D possibly being TRBD1 (5 bases). This CDR3 has 16 residues. Germline V gives CDR1 SGHTA, CDR2 FQGNSA. The CDR3 region has the DNA TGCGCCAGCAGCCTTTCTAGCGGGACTGTGAATGAAAAACTGTTTTTT. It yields the protein CASSLSSGTVNEKLFF.

This clonotype was recorded only once. The chain is built from TRBV29-1 and TRBJ2-3; 9 bases agree with TRBD1. Germline V lookup: CDR1 SQVTM, CDR2 ANQGSEA. V gave up 7 bases and J gave up 0 bases; unmatched junction bases: 2. The CDR3 runs 13 residues. This CDR3 is CSADRGSTDTQYF. The CDR3 bases are TGCAGCGCCGACAGGGGGAGCACAGATACGCAGTATTTT.

This clonotype was seen ten or more times. The chain employs TRBV2 and TRBJ2-7; 9 nucleotides align to TRBD2. The CDR3 sequence is 16 residues long. V shed 2 bases, J shed 7 bases, and the junction held 12 bases outside the gene matches. Looked up from germline, CDR1 is SNHLY and CDR2 is FYNNEI. The CDR3 coding sequence is TGTGCCAGCAGTGAATACGTTAGCGGGAGTCCGTGGGAGCAGTACTTC. Its translation: CASSEYVSGSPWEQYF.

This clonotype occurred many times. The V and J genes are TRBV6-6 and TRBJ2-7; possibly TRBD1 for D (5 bases). This CDR3 is built from 11 residues. V was trimmed by 10 bases and J by 3 bases, leaving 10 bases between them. The germline CDR1 and CDR2 sequences are MNHNY and SVGAGI (reference sequence). CDR3 in DNA: TGTGCCACGCGGCAGGGCTACGAGCAGTACTTC. Residues: CATRQGYEQYF.